The next 14 T cell receptor beta chains were all read from a single sample in a study of radiotherapy plus CTLA-4 blockade in lung cancer. The repertoire was sequenced with immunoSEQ multiplex PCR; TCRdb's copy has only in-frame clones and lacks some. This table has roughly 120,000 clones, just under 80% appearing once. The sequences come from peripheral blood, collected from a patient treated with radiotherapy plus ipilimumab. These receptor sequences come from a human donor with non-small cell lung cancer who had a partial response to radiotherapy plus ipilimumab.

This CDR3 reads CASSRTGGDQPQHF. CDR3 coding DNA: TGTGCCAGCAGCCGAACGGGAGGAGATCAGCCCCAGCATTTT. The chain combines TRBV7-9 with TRBJ1-5, with no clear D. The germline V gene encodes CDR1 SEHNR and CDR2 FQNEAQ (reference sequence). Trimming shortened V by 5 bases and J by 5 bases, and 13 bases separated the two germline ends. The CDR3 spans 14 residues.

The rearrangement links TRBV7-8 to TRBJ2-1, with 7 positions matching TRBD2. Looked up from germline, CDR1 is SGHVS and CDR2 is FQNEAQ. V dropped 1 base and J dropped 12; count of bases not matched to a gene: 0. The CDR3 runs 11 residues. CDR3 sequence reads: CASSLGGGQFF. DNA of the CDR3: TGTGCCAGCAGCTTAGGGGGGGGGCAGTTCTTC.

This clone appeared once. The chain combines TRBV6-5 with TRBJ1-3; D remains unclear. The germline V gene has CDR1 MNHEY and CDR2 SVGAGI. The V end was cut by 5 bases, the J end by 0 bases, with 11 bases between. The CDR3 runs 15 residues. CDR3 amino acids: CASSPTGYSGNTIYF. The CDR3 coding sequence is TGTGCCAGCAGTCCGACGGGGTACTCTGGAAACACCATATATTTT.

This clone was seen a few times. The gene calls are TRBV7-9 and TRBJ2-2; D uncertain. V dropped 2 bases and J dropped 0 bases, with 7 bases sitting between them. Per germline, CDR1 SEHNR and CDR2 FQNEAQ (reference sequence). There are 15 residues in the CDR3. The CDR3 here is CASSLQSANTGELFF. CDR3 nucleotides: TGTGCCAGCAGCTTACAGAGCGCGAACACCGGGGAGCTGTTTTTT.

This chain joins TRBV28 and TRBJ2-7; 7 positions match TRBD1. CDR1 and CDR2 from the germline V gene are MDHEN and SYDVKM. J lost 2 bases, V lost 5 bases, and 6 bases had no gene match. The CDR3 runs to 14 residues. As DNA, the CDR3 is TGTGCCAGCAGTAGCAGGACAGGCGCCTACGAGCAGTACGTC. Amino acid sequence: CASSSRTGAYEQYV.

The chain carries TRBV12-5 and TRBJ2-1; 7 bases are shared with TRBD1. Losses at the gene ends were 6 bases for V and 5 bases for J; bases not matched to a gene: 10. The CDR3 is 15 residues long. The germline V gene encodes CDR1 LGHNT and CDR2 FRNRAP. The CDR3 is CASGQTTGQNNEQFF. The CDR3 DNA is TGTGCTAGTGGACAAACGACGGGACAGAACAATGAGCAGTTCTTC.

CDR3 sequence reads: CASSPLATEQFF. The CDR3 nucleotides read TGTGCCAGCAGCCCTCTAGCGACTGAGCAGTTCTTC. The J gene is TRBJ2-1, the V gene TRBV5-6; possible D gene TRBD2, 6 bases. The germline V and J ends were trimmed by 4 bases and 9 bases, with 11 bases remaining between them. Germline CDR1 SGHDT, CDR2 YYEEEE. CDR3 length equals 12 residues.

The rearrangement joins TRBV5-1 to TRBJ2-1, with 10 positions matching TRBD2. Per the germline V gene, CDR1 is SGHRS and CDR2 is YFSETQ. This CDR3 region has 14 residues. The V segment lost 5 bases and the J segment 7 bases; nucleotides outside the gene matches: 6. The CDR3 DNA is TGCGCCAGCAGGGACACTAGCGGGATGAATGAGCAGTTCTTC. As protein: CASRDTSGMNEQFF. The full variable domain, its missing parts supplied by reference TRBV5-1 and TRBJ2-1, is KAGVTQTPRYLIKTRGQQVTLSCSPISGHRSVSWYQQTPGQGLQFLFEYFSETQRNKGNFPGRFSGRQFSNSRSEMNVSTLELGDSALYLCASRDTSGMNEQFFGPGTRLTVL.

The V call is TRBV28, the J call TRBJ1-1; TRBD1 agrees at 7 bases. CDR1 is MDHEN, CDR2 SYDVKM, per germline. With 3 bases clipped from V and 7 bases from J, the junction kept 11 bases outside the gene matches. This CDR3 region has 15 residues. For the CDR3, the DNA is TGTGCCAGCAGTTTTAAGGGACAGATGACGGATGAAGCTTTCTTT. This encodes CASSFKGQMTDEAFF.

This clone has a single count. This chain links TRBV29-1 with TRBJ2-3, with 9 bases fitting TRBD2. The CDR3 covers 13 residues. Germline CDR1 reads SQVTM; CDR2 reads ANQGSEA. Trimming removed 0 bases from V and 12 bases from J; junction bases left unmatched: 7. The CDR3 sequence: CSVEDDRTSVQYF. DNA for the CDR3: TGCAGCGTTGAAGACGATCGGACTAGCGTTCAGTATTTT.

This chain joins TRBV2 and TRBJ2-7; 14 bases line up with TRBD2. The CDR3 sequence is 17 residues long. Germline values: CDR1 SNHLY, CDR2 FYNNEI. The V and J ends lost 6 bases and 4 bases, in that order; junction bases with no gene match: 11. The CDR3 sequence: CASRSPGTSGSTYEQYF. CDR3 nucleotide sequence: TGTGCCAGCAGGAGTCCCGGGACTAGCGGGAGTACGTACGAGCAGTACTTC.

This clone was picked up a small number of times. This sequence joins TRBV6-1 and TRBJ2-5, with TRBD2 matching over 11 bases. The CDR3 contains 14 residues. Unmatched junction bases numbered 9, after V lost 5 bases and J lost 10 bases. Per the germline V gene, CDR1 is MNHNS and CDR2 is SASEGT. For the CDR3, the DNA is TGTGCCAGCAGTTCTTCTAGCGGGAGGAGGGTCCAGTACTTC. Its protein product is CASSSSSGRRVQYF.

The rearrangement links TRBV9 to TRBJ1-1, with 9 bases aligning to TRBD1. CDR1 and CDR2 (germline): SGDLS, YYNGEE. V trimming: 0 bases; J trimming: 7 bases; junction bases outside the gene matches: 4. This CDR3 has 14 amino acids. The CDR3 sequence: CASSVGAGQGEAFF. CDR3 DNA sequence: TGTGCCAGCAGCGTAGGGGCGGGACAGGGTGAAGCTTTCTTT.

The chain's CDR3 is CASSIDRLVEGTQYF. The CDR3 region has the DNA TGTGCCAGTAGTATAGATCGATTGGTCGAGGGTACGCAGTATTTT. The chain carries TRBV19 and TRBJ2-3, with D perhaps matching TRBD2 (5 bases). The CDR3 has 15 residues. Germline lookup yields CDR1 LNHDA and CDR2 SQIVND (reference sequence). The germline V and J ends were trimmed by 0 bases and 8 bases, with 15 bases remaining between them. Full variable domain (missing parts from reference TRBV19 and TRBJ2-3): DGGITQSPKYLFRKEGQNVTLSCEQNLNHDAMYWYRQDPGQGLRLIYYSQIVNDFQKGDIAEGYSVSREKKESFPLTVTSAQKNPTAFYLCASSIDRLVEGTQYFGPGTRLTVL.